This T cell receptor beta chain is drawn from a study of T cell repertoires in ileal Crohn's disease. Study-wide context: 35% were active smokers at surgery; median disease duration was roughly 7.9 years. The M6 sample came from neoterminal ileum during colonoscopy after surgery. Study-wide findings and caveats: Postoperative endoscopy occurred within one year, median roughly 7.1 months. Compared with CD4 T cells, sorted CD8 cells carried more expanded clones.

Profiled with immunoSEQ multiplex PCR; TCRdb holds only in-frame clones, not every one. The sample holds 1,500 to 2,000 clones; approximately 90% are singletons and the top ten take roughly 6.2%. As to time point: neoterminal ileum biopsy at postoperative endoscopy, about 6 months after surgery. V trimming: 4 bases; J trimming: 8 bases; junction bases outside the gene matches: 8. The CDR3 contains 15 residues. Germline V lookup: CDR1 SGHRS, CDR2 YFSETQ. This clone was detected only a few times. Its antigen is unknown. The TCR originated in an adult with Crohn's disease. J is TRBJ2-1 and V is TRBV5-1; 11 positions agree with TRBD2. The sample comprised ileal tissue. The CDR3 here is CASSAIAGGPHEQFF. Written as DNA, the CDR3 is TGCGCCAGCAGCGCTATAGCGGGGGGGCCTCATGAGCAGTTCTTC. Together with reference TRBV5-1 and TRBJ2-1, the CDR3 gives the full variable domain: KAGVTQTPRYLIKTRGQQVTLSCSPISGHRSVSWYQQTPGQGLQFLFEYFSETQRNKGNFPGRFSGRQFSNSRSEMNVSTLELGDSALYLCASSAIAGGPHEQFFGPGTRLTVL.